This T cell receptor beta chain was obtained from a study of early T cells in non-severe SARS-CoV-2 infection. Whole-study context: Sequencing of bulk RNA from unsorted whole blood was done, without chain pairing.

Broader study findings: Anti-spike CD8 responses were favored in VDJdb matching, and private and CD4 specificities were missed.

Germline V CDR1 and CDR2: SGHTA, FQGNSA. The CDR3 runs to 15 residues. After removal of 7 bases from V and 6 bases from J, the junction contained 10 bases not matched to a gene. Individual cDNA molecules received unique molecular identifiers. From the 5' RACE reads, TCRdb called clonotypes with MiXCR, one entry per CDR3 protein. Among 50,000 to 55,000 distinct CDR3 sequences listed, about 9.3% were seen once. At least ten counts were recorded for this clonotype. The target antigen is unknown. The sample was whole blood. This sequence joins TRBV7-2 and TRBJ2-2, with 8 bases lining up with TRBD2. The TCR was taken from an adult who was a healthcare worker with PCR-confirmed SARS-CoV-2 infection or an uninfected control (not recorded which). This chain's CDR3 is CASKALSGSAGELFF. DNA of the CDR3: TGTGCCAGCAAGGCCCTCAGCGGGAGTGCCGGGGAGCTGTTTTTT.